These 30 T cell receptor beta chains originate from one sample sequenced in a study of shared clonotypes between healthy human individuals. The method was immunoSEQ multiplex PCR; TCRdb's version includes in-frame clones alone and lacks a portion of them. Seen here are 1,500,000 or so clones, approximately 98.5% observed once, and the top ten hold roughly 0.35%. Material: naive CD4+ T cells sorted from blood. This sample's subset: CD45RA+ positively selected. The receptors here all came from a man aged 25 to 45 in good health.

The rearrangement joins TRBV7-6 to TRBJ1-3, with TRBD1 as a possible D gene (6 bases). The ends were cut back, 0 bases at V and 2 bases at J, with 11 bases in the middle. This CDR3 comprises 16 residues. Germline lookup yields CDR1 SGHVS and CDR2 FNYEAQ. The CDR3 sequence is CASSLAQGTTGNTIYF. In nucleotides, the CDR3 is TGTGCCAGCAGCTTAGCCCAGGGGACGACTGGAAACACCATATATTTT.

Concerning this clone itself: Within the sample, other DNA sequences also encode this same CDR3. The CDR3 DNA reads as TGTGCCAGCAGTACGTTGTACGAGCAGTACTTC. Translated, it gives CASSTLYEQYF. The chain joins TRBV28 to TRBJ2-7; no clear D gene. V shed 5 bases and J shed 4 bases, with 6 bases lying between them. The CDR3 loop spans 11 amino acids. Per germline, CDR1 MDHEN and CDR2 SYDVKM.

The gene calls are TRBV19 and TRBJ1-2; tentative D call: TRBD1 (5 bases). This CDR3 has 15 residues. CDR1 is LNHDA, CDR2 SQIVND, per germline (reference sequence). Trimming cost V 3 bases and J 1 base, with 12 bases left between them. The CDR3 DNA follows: TGTGCCAGTAGTATCCAGGGAGTGGATAACTATGGCTACACCTTC. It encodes CASSIQGVDNYGYTF.

The chain's CDR3 is CSVGRVLLAGEQFF. CDR3 nucleotides: TGCAGCGTTGGAAGGGTCCTCCTAGCCGGTGAGCAGTTCTTC. The genes are TRBV29-1 and TRBJ2-1, with D perhaps TRBD2 (5 bases). The CDR3 spans 14 residues. The germline V gene has CDR1 SQVTM and CDR2 ANQGSEA. V dropped 4 bases and J dropped 9 bases, with 19 bases sitting between them.

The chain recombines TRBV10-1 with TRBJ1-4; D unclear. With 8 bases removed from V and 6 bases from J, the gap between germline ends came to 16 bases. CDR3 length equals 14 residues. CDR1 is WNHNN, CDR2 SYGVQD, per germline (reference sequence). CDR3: CASHDPVQYEKLFF. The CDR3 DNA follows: TGCGCCAGCCATGACCCTGTCCAATATGAAAAACTGTTTTTT.

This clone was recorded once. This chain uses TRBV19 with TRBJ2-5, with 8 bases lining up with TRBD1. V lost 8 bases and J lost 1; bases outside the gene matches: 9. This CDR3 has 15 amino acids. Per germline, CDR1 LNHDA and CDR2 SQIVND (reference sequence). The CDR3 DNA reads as TGTGCCAGTGGAATGACAGGGGTAAGCCAAGAGACCCAGTACTTC. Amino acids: CASGMTGVSQETQYF.

The CDR3 nucleotides are TGTGCCAGCAGCGTAGGGACTCACAACGAGCAGTACTTC. Protein: CASSVGTHNEQYF. This rearrangement joins TRBV9 to TRBJ2-7; possible D gene TRBD2, 5 bases. The length of the CDR3 is 13 residues. V lost 0 bases and J lost 5, with 9 bases in between. The germline CDR1 and CDR2 sequences are SGDLS and YYNGEE.

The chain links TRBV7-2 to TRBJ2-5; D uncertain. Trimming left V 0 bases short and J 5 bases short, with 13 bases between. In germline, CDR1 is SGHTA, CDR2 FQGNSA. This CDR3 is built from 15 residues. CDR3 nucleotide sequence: TGTGCCAGCAGCTTAGCGCGAGGTAGCATGGAGACCCAGTACTTC. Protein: CASSLARGSMETQYF.

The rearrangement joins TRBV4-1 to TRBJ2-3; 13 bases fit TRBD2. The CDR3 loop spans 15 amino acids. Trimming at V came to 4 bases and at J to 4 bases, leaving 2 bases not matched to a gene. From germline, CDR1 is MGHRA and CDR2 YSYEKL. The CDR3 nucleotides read TGCGCCAGCAGCCGACTAGCGGGAGGACCAGATACGCAGTATTTT. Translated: CASSRLAGGPDTQYF.

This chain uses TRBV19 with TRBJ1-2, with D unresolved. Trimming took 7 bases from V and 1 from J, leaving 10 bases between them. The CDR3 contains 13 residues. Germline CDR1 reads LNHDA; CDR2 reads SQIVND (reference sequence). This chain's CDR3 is CASTDTINYGYTF. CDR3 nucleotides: TGTGCCAGTACTGACACCATTAACTATGGCTACACCTTC. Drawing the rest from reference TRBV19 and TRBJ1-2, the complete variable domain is DGGITQSPKYLFRKEGQNVTLSCEQNLNHDAMYWYRQDPGQGLRLIYYSQIVNDFQKGDIAEGYSVSREKKESFPLTVTSAQKNPTAFYLCASTDTINYGYTFGSGTRLTVV.

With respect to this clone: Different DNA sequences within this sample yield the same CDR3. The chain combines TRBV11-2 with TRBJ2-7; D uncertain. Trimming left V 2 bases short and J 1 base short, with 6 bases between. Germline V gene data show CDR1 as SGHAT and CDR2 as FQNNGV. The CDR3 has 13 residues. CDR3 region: CASSLRPSYEQYF. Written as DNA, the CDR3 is TGTGCCAGCAGCTTAAGACCATCCTACGAGCAGTACTTC.

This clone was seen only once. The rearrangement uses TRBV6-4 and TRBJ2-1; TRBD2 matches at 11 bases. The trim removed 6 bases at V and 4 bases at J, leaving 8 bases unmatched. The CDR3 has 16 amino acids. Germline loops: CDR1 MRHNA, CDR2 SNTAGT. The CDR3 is CASRPTSSGRYNEQFF. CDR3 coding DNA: TGTGCCAGCAGACCAACTTCTAGCGGGAGGTACAATGAGCAGTTCTTC.

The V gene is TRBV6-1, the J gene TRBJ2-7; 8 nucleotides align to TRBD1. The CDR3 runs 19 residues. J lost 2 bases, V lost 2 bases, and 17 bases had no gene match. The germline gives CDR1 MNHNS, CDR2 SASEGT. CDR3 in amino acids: CASSEKTGAAPIPPYEQYF. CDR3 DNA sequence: TGTGCCAGCAGTGAAAAGACAGGGGCTGCCCCGATACCGCCCTACGAGCAGTACTTC.

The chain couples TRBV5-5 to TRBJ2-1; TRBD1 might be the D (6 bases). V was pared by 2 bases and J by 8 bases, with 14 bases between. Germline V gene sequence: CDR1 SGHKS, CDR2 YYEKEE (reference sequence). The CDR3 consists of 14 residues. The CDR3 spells CASSFTGPYDEQFF. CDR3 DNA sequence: TGTGCCAGCAGCTTTACAGGGCCGTATGATGAGCAGTTCTTC.

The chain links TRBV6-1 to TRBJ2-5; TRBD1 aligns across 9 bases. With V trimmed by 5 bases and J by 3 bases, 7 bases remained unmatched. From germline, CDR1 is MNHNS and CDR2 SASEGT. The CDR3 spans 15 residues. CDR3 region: CASSINRGHEETQYF. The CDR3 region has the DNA TGTGCCAGCAGTATTAACAGGGGGCACGAAGAGACCCAGTACTTC.

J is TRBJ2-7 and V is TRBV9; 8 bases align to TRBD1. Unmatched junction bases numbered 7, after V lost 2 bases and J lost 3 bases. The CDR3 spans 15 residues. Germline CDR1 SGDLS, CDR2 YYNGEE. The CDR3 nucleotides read TGTGCCAGCAGCGTCCTCGGGACAGGAGACTACGAGCAGTACTTC. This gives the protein CASSVLGTGDYEQYF.

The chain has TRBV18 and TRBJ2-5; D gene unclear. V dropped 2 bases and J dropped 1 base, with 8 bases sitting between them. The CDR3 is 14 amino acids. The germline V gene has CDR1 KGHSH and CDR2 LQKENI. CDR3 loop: CASSPGRTQETQYF. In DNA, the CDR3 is TGTGCCAGCTCACCAGGCAGGACCCAAGAGACCCAGTACTTC.

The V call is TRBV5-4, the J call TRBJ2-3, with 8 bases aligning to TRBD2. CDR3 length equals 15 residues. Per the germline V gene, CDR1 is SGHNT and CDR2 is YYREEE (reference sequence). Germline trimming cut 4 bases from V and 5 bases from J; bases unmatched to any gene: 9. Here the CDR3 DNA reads TGTGCCAGCAGCGAAGCGGGAGACAGTGGAGATACGCAGTATTTT. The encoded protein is CASSEAGDSGDTQYF.

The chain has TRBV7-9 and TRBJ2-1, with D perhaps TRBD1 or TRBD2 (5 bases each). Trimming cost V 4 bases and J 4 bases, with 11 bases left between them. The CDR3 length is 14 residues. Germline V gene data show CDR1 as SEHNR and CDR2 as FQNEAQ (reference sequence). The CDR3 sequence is CASSSRDQYNEQFF. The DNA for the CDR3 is TGTGCCAGCAGCTCTCGGGACCAGTACAATGAGCAGTTCTTC.

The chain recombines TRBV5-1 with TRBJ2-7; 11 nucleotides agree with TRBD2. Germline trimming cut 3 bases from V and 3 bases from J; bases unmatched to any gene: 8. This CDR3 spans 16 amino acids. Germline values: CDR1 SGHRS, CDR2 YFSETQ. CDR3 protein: CASSYLAGGGSYEQYF. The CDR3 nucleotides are TGCGCCAGCAGCTACTTAGCGGGAGGGGGAAGCTACGAGCAGTACTTC.

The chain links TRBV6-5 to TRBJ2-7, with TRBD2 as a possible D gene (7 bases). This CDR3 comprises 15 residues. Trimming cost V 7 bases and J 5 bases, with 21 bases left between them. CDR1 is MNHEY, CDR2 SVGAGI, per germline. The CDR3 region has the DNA TGTGCCAGCACCCCTGGAGGGGGGGGTCACCACGAGCAGTACTTC. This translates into CASTPGGGGHHEQYF.

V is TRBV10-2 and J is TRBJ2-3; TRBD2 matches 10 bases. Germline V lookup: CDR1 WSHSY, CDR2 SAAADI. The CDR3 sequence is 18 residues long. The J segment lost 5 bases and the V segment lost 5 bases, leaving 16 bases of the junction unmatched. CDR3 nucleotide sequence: TGCGCCAGCAGTTGGACAGGGAGGCTAGCGGGAGTGGGAGATACGCAGTATTTT. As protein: CASSWTGRLAGVGDTQYF.

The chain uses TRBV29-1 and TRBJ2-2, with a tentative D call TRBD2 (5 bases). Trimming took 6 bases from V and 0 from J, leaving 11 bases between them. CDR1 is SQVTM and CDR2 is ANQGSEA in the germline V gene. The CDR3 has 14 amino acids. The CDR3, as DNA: TGCAGCGTGAGGCGCGGGCCGAACACCGGGGAGCTGTTTTTT. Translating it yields CSVRRGPNTGELFF.

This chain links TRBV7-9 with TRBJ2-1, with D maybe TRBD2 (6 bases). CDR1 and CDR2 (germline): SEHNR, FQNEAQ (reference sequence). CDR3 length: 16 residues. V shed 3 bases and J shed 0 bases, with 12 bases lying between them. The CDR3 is CASSFTHGSSYNEQFF. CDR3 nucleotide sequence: TGTGCCAGCAGCTTTACTCACGGGAGCTCCTACAATGAGCAGTTCTTC.

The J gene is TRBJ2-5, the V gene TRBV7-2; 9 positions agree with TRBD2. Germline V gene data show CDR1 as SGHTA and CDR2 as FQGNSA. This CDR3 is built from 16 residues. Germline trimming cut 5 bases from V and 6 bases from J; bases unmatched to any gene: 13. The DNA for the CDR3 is TGTGCCAGCAGCCCCCCCGGCGGGAGGGCCAGTAAGACCCAGTACTTC. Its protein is CASSPPGGRASKTQYF.

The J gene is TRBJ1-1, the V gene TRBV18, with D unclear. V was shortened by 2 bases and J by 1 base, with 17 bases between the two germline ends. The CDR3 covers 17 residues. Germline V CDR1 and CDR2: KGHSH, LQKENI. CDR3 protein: CASSPSLLSIGNTEAFF. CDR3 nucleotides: TGTGCCAGCTCACCAAGCTTACTCTCGATCGGGAACACTGAAGCTTTCTTT.

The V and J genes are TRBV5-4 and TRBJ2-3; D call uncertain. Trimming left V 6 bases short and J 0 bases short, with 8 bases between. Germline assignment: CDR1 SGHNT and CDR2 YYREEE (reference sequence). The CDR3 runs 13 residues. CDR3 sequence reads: CASNGRSTDTQYF. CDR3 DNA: TGTGCCAGCAACGGCAGGAGCACAGATACGCAGTATTTT.

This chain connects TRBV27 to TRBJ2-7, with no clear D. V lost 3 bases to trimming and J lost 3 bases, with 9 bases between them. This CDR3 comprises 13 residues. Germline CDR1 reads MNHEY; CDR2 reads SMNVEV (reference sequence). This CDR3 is CASSFRRFYEQYF. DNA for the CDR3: TGTGCCAGCAGTTTCCGCAGGTTCTACGAGCAGTACTTC.

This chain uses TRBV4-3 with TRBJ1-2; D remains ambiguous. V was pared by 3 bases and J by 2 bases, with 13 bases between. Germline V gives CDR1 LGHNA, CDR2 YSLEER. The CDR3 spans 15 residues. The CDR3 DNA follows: TGCGCCAGCAGCCAGATAGGGAAAGGGAACTATGGCTACACCTTC. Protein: CASSQIGKGNYGYTF.

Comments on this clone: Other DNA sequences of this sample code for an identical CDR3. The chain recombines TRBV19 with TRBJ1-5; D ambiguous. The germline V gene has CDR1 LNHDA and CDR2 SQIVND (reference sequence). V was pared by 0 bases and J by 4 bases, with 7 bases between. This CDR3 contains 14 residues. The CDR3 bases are TGTGCCAGTAGTATAGATCGCGGGAATCAGCCCCAGCATTTT. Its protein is CASSIDRGNQPQHF. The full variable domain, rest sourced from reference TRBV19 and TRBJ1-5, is DGGITQSPKYLFRKEGQNVTLSCEQNLNHDAMYWYRQDPGQGLRLIYYSQIVNDFQKGDIAEGYSVSREKKESFPLTVTSAQKNPTAFYLCASSIDRGNQPQHFGDGTRLSIL.